Sequencing of this TCR beta chain was carried out in a study of identical twins' blood T cells (dated by TCRdb to 2013 to 2014). Broadly, across the study: Around 49 million Illumina reads were obtained across about twelve libraries, of which six were alpha-chain libraries and six were beta-chain libraries. To assess how genetics influences repertoire formation, the study used next-generation sequencing to compare the TCR alpha and beta chain repertoires of three pairs of monozygous twins.

Trimming removed 6 bases from V and 4 bases from J; the gene matches leave 6 bases unexplained. The germline V gene supplies CDR1 SQVTM and CDR2 ANQGSEA. The CDR3, from cysteine to phenylalanine, totals 14 residues. CDR3 DNA only is kept here, 42 bases in frame from base 1. Overall study outcomes, separate from this receptor: The proposed role of the TCRalpha J segment in MHC recognition during thymic selection was stated to require validation by independent studies. Twin pairs were reported to be markedly more alike in V gene usage than unrelated donors were, even when looking at non-selected out-of-frame TCRbeta clonotypes. Because the twins were reared together, environmental influences could not be ruled out as the explanation for twin similarity. Looking at the most abundant TCRbeta clonotypes, every donor had more CDR3 sequences in common with her twin than with unrelated donors. The number of CDR3 clonotypes shared between two donors was mainly determined by the product of the cloneset sizes of the two donors, and no clear deviation from this trend was shown by twins.

Regarding this clonotype: No cognate antigen has been identified for it. Base qualities are not recorded, but no much larger clone differs from it by a single base.

To prepare the library, 5' RACE was applied. The listed sequencing device is Illumina Genome Analyzer IIx. The RNA-based TCR cDNA libraries were made using a previously described protocol that was modified in several ways. To prevent cross-contamination, barcodes specific to each sample were added to both ends of every TCR cDNA library during cDNA synthesis and amplification. Concerning the study's data processing: Each library contained about 2.2 to 4 million CDR3-containing reads, and somewhere between about 85,000 and nearly 500,000 clonotypes were identified for each individual. Reads with improper barcode index combinations were discarded, and clonesets were then built for each library with the MiTCR software. While assembling CDR3 clonotypes, MiTCR corrected PCR and sequencing errors and either filtered or rescued low-quality reads. Artificial out-of-frame clonotypes were mapped to in-frame sequences, with one indel allowed in the CDR3, and then removed. Similarity of V and J gene usage between donors was measured as Jensen-Shannon divergence divided by mean entropy. TCRdb trimmed the raw reads at Q25, called clones with MiXCR and kept productive beta chains. One record per CDR3 amino acid sequence lists the most common genes and DNA. The V and J calls follow TCRdb's processing rather than the paper's. This sample holds 300,000 to 400,000 distinct CDR3 sequences; roughly 27% were observed only once. 6% to 7% of the sample comes from the top ten.

Six healthy women forming three monozygous twin pairs were used as donors. Each of the three twin pairs had been raised together, and the twins in each pair were thought likely to have encountered the same infectious agents and vaccines. TCR cDNA libraries were prepared from RNA that was isolated from peripheral blood mononuclear cells. Source material: PBMCs. The TCR comes from a woman aged 18-49 years in good health. The sequence links TRBV29-1 to TRBJ2-3; the central 11 bases match TRBD2. DNA sequence: TGCAGCGTAGTACTAGCGGGAGTGGCAGATACGCAGTATTTT. This encodes CSVVLAGVADTQYF.